This T cell receptor beta chain was sequenced during a study of T cell changes during pregnancy in multiple sclerosis. CDR3 length: 12 residues. Trimming removed 6 bases from V and 5 bases from J, with 11 bases in between. CDR1 and CDR2 from the germline V gene are SNHLY and FYNNEI. The data were produced by immunoSEQ multiplex PCR, yet TCRdb's version contains in-frame clones alone and is incomplete. The top ten clones hold roughly 2.7% of a sample with 80,000 to 100,000 clones, roughly 92% of them seen once. The material sequenced was peripheral blood, taken in the first trimester of pregnancy. The chain is built from TRBV2 and TRBJ2-7; D not certain. The origin of this receptor is a female donor with multiple sclerosis, enrolled in a pregnancy study. This CDR3 is CASRGRSNEQYF. CDR3 coding DNA: TGTGCCAGCAGGGGCAGGTCTAACGAGCAGTACTTC.